These 3 T cell receptor beta chains were all obtained from the same sample, sequenced in a study of blood T cell repertoires in COVID-19. Libraries were prepared by immunoSEQ multiplex PCR; TCRdb keeps only in-frame clonotypes and omits some of them. The table includes about 81,000 clones, roughly 82% detected once. Sequencing used peripheral blood. The source is a human donor in a cohort sampled during active COVID-19.

Only one count was recorded for this clone. The V gene is TRBV5-1, the J gene TRBJ2-2; 10 bases are a match to TRBD1. V was clipped by 6 bases and J by 7 bases; unmatched bases: 6. CDR3 size: 14 residues. Germline V gives CDR1 SGHRS, CDR2 YFSETQ. The CDR3 protein is CASTVDRGFGELFF. CDR3 coding DNA: TGCGCCAGCACCGTGGACAGGGGGTTCGGGGAGCTGTTTTTT.

CDR3 coding DNA: TGTGCCAGCAGCCCCCAACAGGGAAGGAGGCAGTACTTC. Translated, it gives CASSPQQGRRQYF. The V call is TRBV7-3, the J call TRBJ2-7; possibly TRBD1 for D (6 bases). Germline V CDR1 and CDR2: SGHTA, FQGTGA. The V gene lost 5 bases and the J gene lost 9 bases, with 17 bases spanning the gap. The CDR3 length is 13 residues.

CDR3 residues: CASSTGANTEAFF. CDR3 sequence (DNA): TGCGCCAGCAGCACAGGGGCCAACACTGAAGCTTTCTTT. This chain joins TRBV10-2 and TRBJ1-1; 7 nucleotides align to TRBD1. The V gene's germline CDR1 is WSHSY and CDR2 SAAADI. V gave up 6 bases and J gave up 2 bases; unmatched junction bases: 3. CDR3 length equals 13 residues.